Each of the 31 T cell receptor beta chains below was sequenced from the same sample in a study of T cell repertoires in cytomegalovirus infection. MiXCR, applied by TCRdb to the reads, yields one record per CDR3 protein. The table has about 400,000 distinct CDR3 sequences, less than 20% seen once; the top ten hold less than 9.5%. What was sequenced was PBMCs. The origin of the receptors is a human donor in good health (CMV status not recorded). Some clones in this sample may be carry-over from other donors' samples.

A remark on this clonotype: A read error may explain this, as a much larger clone is one base away. The rearrangement links TRBV11-2 to TRBJ2-3; 7 bases line up with TRBD2. The CDR3 covers 18 residues. Germline V gene lookup returns CDR1 SGHAT and CDR2 FQNNGV. The CDR3 protein is CASSFVFGASGGTDTQNF. The CDR3 bases are TGTGCCAGCAGCTTTGTCTTCGGGGCTAGCGGAGGCACAGATACGCAGAATTTT.

This clonotype was observed a handful of times. The chain links TRBV20-1 to TRBJ1-4; D ambiguous. CDR1 and CDR2 from the germline V gene are DFQATT and SNEGSKA (reference sequence). The ends were cut back, 5 bases at V and 6 bases at J, with 16 bases in the middle. The length of the CDR3 is 14 residues. The CDR3 DNA reads as TGCAGTGCTCGCCGAACGGGCGGCGATGAAAAACTGTTTTTT. Its protein is CSARRTGGDEKLFF.

This clonotype was found a few times. The rearrangement uses TRBV11-2 and TRBJ2-7; TRBD2 aligns across 9 bases. The CDR3 consists of 14 residues. The junction had 4 bases not matched to a gene; V was cut back by 4 bases and J by 3 bases. Germline assignment: CDR1 SGHAT and CDR2 FQNNGV. The CDR3 region has the DNA TGTGCCAGCAGCTCACAACTAGCGGGCTACGAGCAGTACTTC. Translating gives CASSSQLAGYEQYF.

This chain uses TRBV12-3 or TRBV12-4 with TRBJ2-5, with 8 bases aligning to TRBD2. J was trimmed by 4 bases and V by 8 bases; bases with no gene match: 15. This CDR3 is built from 16 residues. The CDR3 DNA is TGTGCCAGCTCTCCCCGGGGGGGAGGGTATGTAGAGACCCAGTACTTC. Encoded protein: CASSPRGGGYVETQYF.

This clonotype was detected a few times. This chain connects TRBV11-2 to TRBJ2-5; possible D gene TRBD2, 5 bases. The CDR3 extends over 15 amino acids. Per the germline V gene, CDR1 is SGHAT and CDR2 is FQNNGV. The ends were cut back, 4 bases at V and 0 bases at J, with 12 bases in the middle. CDR3 nucleotide sequence: TGTGCCAGCAGCTATGCTCGAGGGTACCAAGAGACCCAGTACTTC. Its protein is CASSYARGYQETQYF.

This clonotype came up many times. V and J are TRBV7-2 and TRBJ1-2, with D unresolved. The CDR3 contains 14 residues. Germline CDR1 SGHTA, CDR2 FQGNSA. Trimming pared 3 bases from V and 7 bases from J, leaving 15 bases between. The CDR3 sequence is CASSFRSQTSGYTF. The CDR3, as DNA: TGTGCCAGCAGCTTCAGGTCCCAAACTTCTGGCTACACCTTC.

This clonotype was counted many times. CDR3 sequence reads: CASSEAQGAIGEKLFF. The CDR3 nucleotides read TGTGCCAGCAGTGAAGCACAGGGGGCGATTGGTGAAAAACTGTTTTTT. This chain links TRBV6-1 with TRBJ1-4, with 9 positions matching TRBD1. Trimming at V came to 0 bases and at J to 7 bases, leaving 6 bases not matched to a gene. Germline assignment: CDR1 MNHNS and CDR2 SASEGT. This CDR3 comprises 16 residues.

Ten or more counts support this clonotype. The chain couples TRBV6-2 or TRBV6-3 to TRBJ2-7, with 12 nucleotides matching TRBD2. Trimming removed 6 bases from V and 4 bases from J; junction bases left unmatched: 7. The CDR3 covers 15 residues. Germline loops: CDR1 MNHEY, CDR2 SVGEGT. The CDR3 nucleotides are TGTGCCAGCAGACCAAGACTAGCGGGGGCATACGAGCAGTACTTC. Its translation: CASRPRLAGAYEQYF.

The CDR3 coding sequence is TGTGCCAGCAGTTTTCCTCCGGGACGGTACCAAGAGACCCAGTACTTC. Residues: CASSFPPGRYQETQYF. V is TRBV7-9 and J is TRBJ2-5; the D gene could be TRBD1 or TRBD2 (5 bases each). CDR1 and CDR2 from the germline V gene are SEHNR and FQNEAQ (reference sequence). This CDR3 spans 16 amino acids. The V end lost 6 bases, the J end lost 0 bases, and 17 bases lay between the germline ends. The full variable domain, completed using reference TRBV7-9 and TRBJ2-5, is DTGVSQNPRHKITKRGQNVTFRCDPISEHNRLYWYRQTLGQGPEFLTYFQNEAQLEKSRLLSDRFSAERPKGSFSTLEIQRTEQGDSAMYLCASSFPPGRYQETQYFGPGTRLLVL.

This sequence joins TRBV12-3 or TRBV12-4 and TRBJ2-2; possibly TRBD1 for D (6 bases). This CDR3 contains 16 residues. V lost 7 bases to trimming and J lost 0 bases, with 15 bases between them. CDR3 coding DNA: TGTGCCAGCATACCACAGGGTGACGCGAACACCGGGGAGCTGTTTTTT. It encodes CASIPQGDANTGELFF.

This clonotype has just a few counts. V is TRBV29-1 and J is TRBJ2-7; 7 positions agree with TRBD2. CDR1 is SQVTM, CDR2 ANQGSEA, per germline. After removal of 4 bases from V and 2 bases from J, the junction contained 8 bases not matched to a gene. The CDR3 loop spans 14 amino acids. CDR3 nucleotide sequence: TGCAGCGTTGTGACGGCTAGCGGCGCCTACGAGCAGTACTTC. Protein sequence: CSVVTASGAYEQYF.

This clonotype occurred a few times. The rearrangement joins TRBV6-1 to TRBJ1-1; D uncertain. The CDR3 loop spans 13 amino acids. Germline loops: CDR1 MNHNS, CDR2 SASEGT. V was clipped by 8 bases and J by 1 base, with 11 bases between them. The DNA of the CDR3 is TGTGCCAGCCGCCCTATCTCGAACACTGAAGCTTTCTTT. As protein: CASRPISNTEAFF.

This clonotype was counted only a few times. J is TRBJ2-5 and V is TRBV7-9; 8 nucleotides align to TRBD2. Germline V gives CDR1 SEHNR, CDR2 FQNEAQ (reference sequence). J lost 10 bases, V lost 5 bases, and 12 bases had no gene match. The CDR3 is 14 residues long. CDR3 nucleotide sequence: TGTGCCAGCAGCCCCGCTACTGGACTAGCACTCCAGTACTTC. As protein: CASSPATGLALQYF.

This chain joins TRBV20-1 and TRBJ2-3; possibly TRBD2 for D (5 bases). Trimming cost V 6 bases and J 1 base, with 17 bases left between them. This CDR3 spans 15 amino acids. Germline CDR1 is DFQATT and CDR2 is SNEGSKA (reference sequence). The CDR3 DNA reads TGCAGTGCAACCCCCCCTGGAGCGGGCACAGATACGCAGTATTTT. Translating it yields CSATPPGAGTDTQYF.

Ten or more counts support this clonotype. This sequence joins TRBV6-1 and TRBJ2-3; 7 nucleotides line up with TRBD1. The length of the CDR3 is 16 residues. The J segment lost 2 bases and the V segment lost 2 bases, leaving 7 bases of the junction unmatched. Germline V gene data show CDR1 as MNHNS and CDR2 as SASEGT. CDR3 amino acids: CASSEWAGGSTDTQYF. CDR3 nucleotides: TGTGCCAGCAGTGAATGGGCAGGGGGATCCACAGATACGCAGTATTTT.

The rearrangement joins TRBV23-1 to TRBJ2-5; 7 bases are a match to TRBD2. TRBV23-1 is flagged as an ORF with uncertain function. The CDR3 covers 14 residues. V lost 5 bases, J lost 5 bases, and 8 bases stayed unmatched. This CDR3 reads CASSALGGSETQYF. The CDR3 bases are TGCGCCAGCAGTGCCCTTGGCGGGAGTGAGACCCAGTACTTC.

J is TRBJ1-2 and V is TRBV20-1; the D is unclear. This CDR3 has 12 residues. Germline assignment: CDR1 DFQATT and CDR2 SNEGSKA (reference sequence). V was clipped by 7 bases and J by 2 bases, with 11 bases between them. The CDR3: CSVDGRNYGYTF. CDR3 coding DNA: TGCAGTGTAGACGGACGAAACTATGGCTACACCTTC.

The J gene is TRBJ1-1, the V gene TRBV29-1; D possibly corresponds to TRBD1 (5 bases). V shed 6 bases and J shed 4 bases, with 18 bases lying between them. The germline gives CDR1 SQVTM, CDR2 ANQGSEA. CDR3 length: 14 amino acids. In DNA, the CDR3 is TGCAGCGTCGGGGAGGGGCAGGCGTTCACTGAAGCTTTCTTT. This gives the protein CSVGEGQAFTEAFF.

At least ten counts were recorded for this clonotype. V gene TRBV7-2 combines with J gene TRBJ2-5; TRBD2 is a possible D gene (6 bases). The ends were cut back, 7 bases at V and 3 bases at J, with 15 bases in the middle. Germline CDR1 reads SGHTA; CDR2 reads FQGNSA. The CDR3 has 14 amino acids. The DNA for the CDR3 is TGTGCCAGCACCACCGGGGGAGTTGAAGAGACCCAGTACTTC. Translated, it gives CASTTGGVEETQYF.

The sample holds many counts of this clonotype. The chain carries TRBV7-2 and TRBJ2-3, with D possibly matching TRBD2 (6 bases). Per the germline V gene, CDR1 is SGHTA and CDR2 is FQGNSA. The CDR3 covers 12 residues. Trimming left V 5 bases short and J 8 bases short, with 11 bases between. For the CDR3, the DNA is TGTGCCAGCAGCCAAGCCGGGGGTACGCAGTATTTT. Translated, it gives CASSQAGGTQYF.

This clonotype was seen ten or more times. This chain connects TRBV7-2 to TRBJ2-3; D gene ambiguous. CDR3 length: 14 amino acids. V was pared by 0 bases and J by 3 bases, with 7 bases between. Per germline, CDR1 SGHTA and CDR2 FQGNSA. CDR3 nucleotides: TGTGCCAGCAGCTTAGCAACATGGACAGATACGCAGTATTTT. This codes for CASSLATWTDTQYF.

This clonotype was seen a few times. V gene TRBV2 combines with J gene TRBJ2-7, with 9 bases that match TRBD1. Trimming took 6 bases from V and 0 from J; bases not matched to a gene: 3. The CDR3 is 14 amino acids. Per germline, CDR1 SNHLY and CDR2 FYNNEI. The CDR3 loop is CASRSTGGSYEQYF. CDR3 DNA: TGTGCCAGCAGATCGACAGGGGGCTCCTACGAGCAGTACTTC.

This clonotype was found many times. The chain recombines TRBV4-2 with TRBJ1-4; possibly TRBD1 for D (6 bases). Per germline, CDR1 LGHNA and CDR2 YNFKEQ. This CDR3 region has 14 residues. Between the trimmed V and J ends, which lost 4 bases and 8 bases, there was a span of 14 bases. CDR3 residues: CASSPGHMGEKLFF. Here the CDR3 DNA reads TGTGCCAGCAGCCCGGGACATATGGGGGAAAAACTGTTTTTT.

Ten or more counts support this clonotype. The V and J genes are TRBV7-2 and TRBJ2-5, with 11 positions matching TRBD2. CDR3 length: 15 residues. CDR1 SGHTA and CDR2 FQGNSA come from the germline V gene. The trim removed 5 bases at V and 5 bases at J, leaving 7 bases unmatched. The CDR3 reads CASSGGGLAGETQYF. CDR3 DNA: TGTGCCAGCAGCGGAGGAGGACTAGCGGGCGAGACCCAGTACTTC.

The J gene is TRBJ1-5, the V gene TRBV20-1; D gene ambiguous. The CDR3 covers 13 residues. V was cut by 6 bases and J by 6 bases, with 15 bases left in between. Germline CDR1 is DFQATT and CDR2 is SNEGSKA (reference sequence). Here the CDR3 reads CSARIPAGQPQHF. CDR3 in DNA: TGCAGTGCCAGGATCCCGGCGGGTCAGCCCCAGCATTTT.

CDR3 amino acids: CASSFGGQEGDTQYF. CDR3 bases: TGTGCCAGCAGTTTCGGGGGACAGGAAGGGGATACGCAGTATTTT. V is TRBV12-3 or TRBV12-4 and J is TRBJ2-3; 8 nucleotides line up with TRBD1. Unmatched junction bases numbered 8, after V lost 3 bases and J lost 6 bases. This CDR3 region has 15 residues.

This clonotype was found a few times. The chain employs TRBV7-9 and TRBJ1-4, with D hard to call. The ends were cut back, 1 base at V and 5 bases at J, with 14 bases in the middle. This CDR3 is built from 16 residues. CDR1 is SEHNR and CDR2 is FQNEAQ in the germline V gene (reference sequence). CDR3 DNA sequence: TGTGCCAGCAGCTTAGGAGAGGCAACTCAAAATGAAAAACTGTTTTTT. As protein: CASSLGEATQNEKLFF.

This clonotype has ten or more counts. This sequence joins TRBV11-2 and TRBJ2-7; D may be TRBD1 (6 bases). This CDR3 is built from 15 residues. Trimming shortened V by 2 bases and J by 5 bases, and 16 bases separated the two germline ends. The V gene's germline CDR1 is SGHAT and CDR2 FQNNGV. Here the CDR3 reads CASSLRYRDKDEQYF. The CDR3 nucleotides are TGTGCCAGCAGCTTAAGGTACAGGGATAAGGACGAGCAGTACTTC.

There are a few counts of this clonotype. This sequence joins TRBV20-1 and TRBJ2-7; a weak D match, TRBD1 (6 bases). This CDR3 spans 13 amino acids. The V and J ends lost 2 bases and 1 base respectively, with 9 bases between them. Per germline, CDR1 DFQATT and CDR2 SNEGSKA (reference sequence). CDR3 amino acids: CSARRDTSYEQYF. The DNA of the CDR3 is TGCAGTGCTAGACGGGACACTTCCTACGAGCAGTACTTC.

This clonotype was found a few times. The V and J genes are TRBV4-1 and TRBJ2-5; D is possibly TRBD2 (5 bases). The V gene's germline CDR1 is MGHRA and CDR2 YSYEKL. The V gene lost 4 bases and the J gene lost 5 bases, with 20 bases spanning the gap. This CDR3 spans 16 amino acids. Here the CDR3 reads CASSLLPGITGETQYF. As DNA, the CDR3 is TGCGCCAGCAGCCTCCTACCGGGAATCACCGGGGAGACCCAGTACTTC.

In its sample, this clonotype was seen a few times. The V and J genes are TRBV20-1 and TRBJ2-5; D is unresolved. Trimming removed 1 base from V and 1 base from J, with 4 bases in between. Germline values: CDR1 DFQATT, CDR2 SNEGSKA (reference sequence). The CDR3 has 12 amino acids. The CDR3: CSARVGQETQYF. Written as DNA, the CDR3 is TGCAGTGCTAGAGTGGGCCAAGAGACCCAGTACTTC.